The 12 T cell receptor beta chains listed next were all sequenced from one sample in a study of T cells after posttransplantation cyclophosphamide. The data were produced by immunoSEQ multiplex PCR, yet TCRdb's version contains in-frame clones alone and is incomplete. This sample has some 52,000 clones, with 70% to 90% found just once. The material sequenced was PBMCs. The receptor set was obtained from a man aged 25-45 years with a blood cancer, CMV-positive, and with a related stem cell donor.

V and J are TRBV5-6 and TRBJ2-1; 11 bases fit TRBD1. The trim removed 3 bases at V and 3 bases at J, leaving 5 bases unmatched. The CDR3 is 16 amino acids. Germline V gene data show CDR1 as SGHDT and CDR2 as YYEEEE. CDR3 coding DNA: TGTGCCAGCAGCTCGGACAGGGGGCGCATCTACAATGAGCAGTTCTTC. Translated, it gives CASSSDRGRIYNEQFF.

The chain uses TRBV27 and TRBJ2-4; 8 bases align to TRBD1. This CDR3 region has 15 residues. Germline lookup yields CDR1 MNHEY and CDR2 SMNVEV (reference sequence). The junction had 8 bases not matched to a gene; V was cut back by 6 bases and J by 4 bases. Here the CDR3 reads CASRKQGVEKNIQYF. The CDR3 bases are TGTGCCAGCAGGAAACAGGGGGTGGAAAAAAACATTCAGTACTTC.

This clone appeared a single time. The chain links TRBV5-1 to TRBJ1-1, with D possibly matching TRBD1 (5 bases). Germline V gene data show CDR1 as SGHRS and CDR2 as YFSETQ. V was shortened by 2 bases and J by 2 bases, with 10 bases between the two germline ends. This CDR3 comprises 14 residues. CDR3 sequence (DNA): TGCGCCAGCAGCTTAGGGGTAGGAAACACTGAAGCTTTCTTT. Its translation: CASSLGVGNTEAFF.

V and J are TRBV29-1 and TRBJ1-1, with a possible D match to TRBD1 (5 bases). V was cut by 6 bases and J by 4 bases, with 18 bases left in between. The CDR3 totals 14 residues. Germline CDR1 and CDR2: SQVTM and ANQGSEA. CDR3 bases: TGCAGCGTCACCCTAGGAAGGGGCGGCACTGAAGCTTTCTTT. Its protein is CSVTLGRGGTEAFF.

The chain couples TRBV7-9 to TRBJ2-7; 9 bases match TRBD2. With V trimmed by 4 bases and J by 3 bases, 4 bases remained unmatched. The germline V gene encodes CDR1 SEHNR and CDR2 FQNEAQ (reference sequence). This CDR3 has 14 residues. The CDR3 spells CASSSGLAIYEQYF. The DNA of the CDR3 is TGTGCCAGCAGCTCTGGACTAGCGATCTACGAGCAGTACTTC.

This clone was detected a few times. V and J are TRBV2 and TRBJ1-1; TRBD1 might be the D (6 bases). V was trimmed by 6 bases and J by 6 bases, leaving 17 bases between them. This CDR3 is 14 amino acids long. Germline V lookup: CDR1 SNHLY, CDR2 FYNNEI. The CDR3 bases are TGTGCCAGCAGGTGGACAGAGGGAATCTCTGAAGCTTTCTTT. This gives the protein CASRWTEGISEAFF.

This sequence joins TRBV4-1 and TRBJ2-7, with TRBD1 as a possible D gene (5 bases). Trimming cost V 3 bases and J 5 bases, with 8 bases left between them. The CDR3 spans 12 residues. Per germline, CDR1 MGHRA and CDR2 YSYEKL. The CDR3 bases are TGCGCCAGCAGCCAGTCCAGGGACGAGCAGTACTTC. This encodes CASSQSRDEQYF.

This chain links TRBV18 with TRBJ1-5; a possible D gene is TRBD1 (5 bases). Germline V CDR1 and CDR2: KGHSH, LQKENI. CDR3 length equals 15 residues. The V gene lost 2 bases and the J gene lost 2 bases, with 10 bases spanning the gap. CDR3 DNA sequence: TGTGCCAGCTCACCAGGGGGGGGTGGCAATCAGCCCCAGCATTTT. It yields the protein CASSPGGGGNQPQHF.

Regarding this clone: At one end, the junction sequence differs from germline, possibly due to a read error. This chain connects TRBV11-3 to TRBJ2-1, with D perhaps matching TRBD2 (6 bases). This CDR3 is built from 15 residues. Germline CDR1 reads SGHNT; CDR2 reads YENEEA. CDR3 nucleotides: TGTGCCAGCAGCTTAGACGGGAGCCCCCTCAATGAGCAGCTCTTC. Protein: CASSLDGSPLNEQLF.

The V and J genes are TRBV29-1 and TRBJ2-7; 8 bases map to TRBD1. This CDR3 comprises 15 residues. Germline V gene lookup returns CDR1 SQVTM and CDR2 ANQGSEA. Trimming removed 3 bases from V and 5 bases from J; junction bases left unmatched: 12. CDR3 region: CSVELYGTGRNEQYF. The DNA of the CDR3 is TGCAGCGTTGAGCTCTACGGGACAGGTAGGAACGAGCAGTACTTC.

V usage is TRBV5-4 and J usage is TRBJ2-7, with a tentative D call TRBD1 (5 bases). The CDR3 contains 15 residues. V was clipped by 1 base and J by 5 bases, with 16 bases between them. Germline V gives CDR1 SGHNT, CDR2 YYREEE (reference sequence). The CDR3 DNA reads as TGTGCCAGCAGCTTGAACCAACAGGCTTTCAACGAGCAGTACTTC. Translating gives CASSLNQQAFNEQYF. Full variable domain (outside the CDR3, taken from reference TRBV5-4 and TRBJ2-7): ETGVTQSPTHLIKTRGQQVTLRCSSQSGHNTVSWYQQALGQGPQFIFQYYREEENGRGNFPPRFSGLQFPNYSSELNVNALELDDSALYLCASSLNQQAFNEQYFGPGTRLTVT.

V is TRBV9 and J is TRBJ2-2, with 7 bases that match TRBD1. V was pared by 1 base and J by 2 bases, with 8 bases of the junction left unmatched. This CDR3 is built from 17 residues. The germline V gene encodes CDR1 SGDLS and CDR2 YYNGEE. CDR3 in DNA: TGTGCCAGCAGCGTAACAAGACAGGGACCTAACACCGGGGAGCTGTTTTTT. Translation: CASSVTRQGPNTGELFF.